Shown below are 7 T cell receptor beta chains from a single sample sequenced in a study of regulatory T cells in long-lasting Graves disease. Relying on iRepertoire HTBI primers and Arm-PCR of CDR3 regions, the team built TCR beta libraries. A single record per CDR3 protein comes from TCRdb applying MiXCR to the multiplex PCR reads. This sample carries about 320,000 distinct CDR3 sequences, approximately 20% of them seen once, and the ten largest clones take around 37%. The time point here: newly diagnosed GD, antithyroid drugs for less than 3 months. The TCR library was made from RNA that had been extracted from PBMCs in TRIzol. The material sequenced was peripheral blood mononuclear cells (PBMCs), taken at new diagnosis, from a patient treated with antithyroid drugs. These receptors were taken from a female donor with Graves disease.

The chain is built from TRBV19 and TRBJ1-4; 7 nucleotides align to TRBD1. The germline V gene encodes CDR1 LNHDA and CDR2 SQIVND (reference sequence). Losses at the gene ends were 5 bases for V and 5 bases for J; bases not matched to a gene: 5. CDR3 length: 14 residues. The CDR3 region has the DNA TGTGCCAGTAGTGCACCGGGACAGAATGAAAAACTGTTTTTT. It specifies CASSAPGQNEKLFF.

At least ten counts were recorded for this clonotype. The V and J genes are TRBV7-2 and TRBJ2-7, with 9 bases lining up with TRBD1. Germline-derived CDR1 and CDR2 are SGHTA and FQGNSA. The V and J ends lost 4 bases and 7 bases, in that order; junction bases with no gene match: 11. This CDR3 is built from 15 residues. The CDR3 loop is CASSSPGQGDREQYF. In nucleotides, the CDR3 is TGTGCCAGCAGCTCGCCGGGACAGGGCGATCGAGAGCAGTACTTC.

In its sample, this clonotype was seen many times. The J gene is TRBJ2-7, the V gene TRBV7-8; 8 bases line up with TRBD1. Germline CDR1 reads SGHVS; CDR2 reads FQNEAQ. The CDR3 has 15 amino acids. V trimming: 5 bases; J trimming: 2 bases; junction bases outside the gene matches: 8. The chain's CDR3 is CASSPFRDRTYEQYF. DNA for the CDR3: TGTGCCAGCAGCCCATTCCGGGACAGGACCTACGAGCAGTACTTC.

This clonotype appeared many times. The CDR3 sequence is CATSDSSGSYEQYF. The CDR3 DNA is TGTGCCACCAGTGACTCTAGCGGGAGCTACGAGCAGTACTTC. This chain uses TRBV24-1 with TRBJ2-7; 10 nucleotides line up with TRBD2. Losses at the gene ends were 4 bases for V and 3 bases for J; bases not matched to a gene: 2. There are 14 residues in the CDR3. CDR1 and CDR2 from the germline V gene are KGHDR and SFDVKD.

This clonotype was detected many times. The chain employs TRBV11-2 and TRBJ2-1; 12 positions match TRBD2. CDR3 size: 15 residues. The V gene end was trimmed by 5 bases and the J gene end by 7 bases; junction bases not matched to a gene: 6. Germline V lookup: CDR1 SGHAT, CDR2 FQNNGV. CDR3 protein: CASSPSGRARNEQFF. Here the CDR3 DNA reads TGTGCCAGCAGCCCTAGCGGGAGGGCCAGGAATGAGCAGTTCTTC.

This clonotype has just one count. It may be a read error: a sequence one base away is much more abundant. The chain has TRBV10-3 and TRBJ2-1; 12 positions match TRBD1. The germline V gene encodes CDR1 ENHRY and CDR2 SYGVKD. The CDR3 is 15 residues long. The V segment lost 10 bases and the J segment 10 bases; nucleotides outside the gene matches: 14. The CDR3 DNA sequence: TGTGCCACCGAGGGGACAGGGGGCCTTACCTACGAGCAGTTCTTC. It encodes CATEGTGGLTYEQFF.

This chain joins TRBV6-1 and TRBJ2-2, with 11 bases lining up with TRBD1. The CDR3 contains 15 residues. The V segment lost 7 bases and the J segment 6 bases; nucleotides outside the gene matches: 7. Germline loops: CDR1 MNHNS, CDR2 SASEGT. CDR3 nucleotide sequence: TGTGCCAGCACTCGGACAGGGGGCTTGCCCGGGGAGCTGTTTTTT. It translates to CASTRTGGLPGELFF.